The 24 T cell receptor beta chains given below trace back to one sample, sequenced in a study of radiotherapy plus CTLA-4 blockade in lung cancer. Profiling relied on immunoSEQ multiplex PCR, and the TCRdb table lists in-frame clones only, not all of them. The sample contains about 60,000 clones, over 70% of which appear only once. Specimen: peripheral blood, collected from a patient treated with radiotherapy plus ipilimumab. These receptors were obtained from a human donor with non-small cell lung cancer who had a partial response to radiotherapy plus ipilimumab.

This chain joins TRBV5-1 and TRBJ1-1, with a tentative D call TRBD1 (6 bases). CDR1 and CDR2 from the germline V gene are SGHRS and YFSETQ. The CDR3 contains 16 residues. The ends were cut back, 1 base at V and 0 bases at J, with 13 bases in the middle. The CDR3: CASSLNGPGVNTEAFF. CDR3 coding DNA: TGCGCCAGCAGCTTGAACGGGCCAGGGGTGAACACTGAAGCTTTCTTT.

This chain links TRBV18 with TRBJ2-5; 7 nucleotides line up with TRBD2. With V trimmed by 2 bases and J by 4 bases, 7 bases remained unmatched. The CDR3 totals 15 residues. Germline V gene lookup returns CDR1 KGHSH and CDR2 LQKENI. The DNA for the CDR3 is TGTGCCAGCTCACCAGTAGGCGGGGGATCAGAGACCCAGTACTTC. Translated, it gives CASSPVGGGSETQYF.

As concerns this clone: Other DNA sequences in the same sample also yield this CDR3. The gene calls are TRBV5-4 and TRBJ1-1; 7 positions match TRBD1. Germline V gives CDR1 SGHNT, CDR2 YYREEE (reference sequence). V dropped 4 bases and J dropped 5; count of bases not matched to a gene: 8. There are 14 residues in the CDR3. Here the CDR3 reads CASSLGQGVTEAFF. CDR3 coding DNA: TGTGCCAGCAGCCTAGGGCAGGGGGTGACTGAAGCTTTCTTT.

CDR3 region: CASSTLSGRETQYF. The DNA for the CDR3 is TGTGCCAGCAGCACTTTAAGCGGACGAGAGACCCAGTACTTC. The rearrangement joins TRBV6-5 to TRBJ2-5; D possibly corresponds to TRBD2 (5 bases). The CDR3 has 14 amino acids. Germline CDR1 and CDR2: MNHEY and SVGAGI. V lost 6 bases, J lost 4 bases, and 15 bases lay in between.

This clone came up once. The rearrangement joins TRBV30 to TRBJ2-5; 8 nucleotides line up with TRBD2. V was clipped by 8 bases and J by 5 bases; unmatched bases: 7. CDR3 length: 12 residues. From germline, CDR1 is GTSNPN and CDR2 SVGIG (reference sequence). CDR3 in amino acids: CALSTSAETQYF. The CDR3, as DNA: TGTGCCCTCTCGACTAGCGCGGAGACCCAGTACTTC.

This clone has only a few counts. The V call is TRBV4-1, the J call TRBJ2-7, with 13 bases that match TRBD2. CDR3 length equals 15 residues. Germline values: CDR1 MGHRA, CDR2 YSYEKL. V lost 3 bases, J lost 3 bases, and 2 bases stayed unmatched. The CDR3 DNA sequence: TGCGCCAGCAGCCACCGGACTAGCGGGGGCTACGAGCAGTACTTC. This gives the protein CASSHRTSGGYEQYF.

The sample holds one count of this clone. V and J are TRBV13 and TRBJ2-2, with no clear D. The germline V gene has CDR1 PRHDT and CDR2 FYEKMQ (reference sequence). V gave up 0 bases and J gave up 2 bases, with 13 bases separating them. This CDR3 has 17 residues. The chain's CDR3 is CASSLGSAGFNTGELFF. The CDR3 DNA reads as TGTGCCAGCAGCTTAGGCTCCGCCGGTTTCAACACCGGGGAGCTGTTTTTT.

The chain recombines TRBV6-1 with TRBJ2-6; D uncertain. The CDR3 has 18 residues. Germline V gene data show CDR1 as MNHNS and CDR2 as SASEGT. The ends were cut back, 0 bases at V and 2 bases at J, with 14 bases in the middle. Here the CDR3 DNA reads TGTGCCAGCAGTGAAGCGCTTCAGGTAGTTCCTGGGGCCAACGTCCTGACTTTC. The encoded protein is CASSEALQVVPGANVLTF.

The V gene is TRBV5-1, the J gene TRBJ1-2; tentative D call: TRBD1 (6 bases). Deletions cut 0 bases from V and 5 bases from J, with 17 bases between. Germline V gives CDR1 SGHRS, CDR2 YFSETQ. The CDR3 length is 16 residues. The DNA for the CDR3 is TGCGCCAGCAGCTTGGCACAGGGCTTAAACCTTTATGGCTACACCTTC. Protein: CASSLAQGLNLYGYTF.

The chain has TRBV7-9 and TRBJ2-4; D is uncertain. CDR3 length: 14 amino acids. Trimming shortened V by 5 bases and J by 2 bases, and 10 bases separated the two germline ends. Germline V gives CDR1 SEHNR, CDR2 FQNEAQ (reference sequence). The CDR3 DNA sequence: TGTGCCAGCAGCCCCGGAGTAACCAAAAACATTCAGTACTTC. This sequence encodes CASSPGVTKNIQYF. The complete variable domain, with remaining parts taken from reference TRBV7-9 and TRBJ2-4, reads DTGVSQNPRHKITKRGQNVTFRCDPISEHNRLYWYRQTLGQGPEFLTYFQNEAQLEKSRLLSDRFSAERPKGSFSTLEIQRTEQGDSAMYLCASSPGVTKNIQYFGAGTRLSVL.

The chain joins TRBV11-3 to TRBJ2-1, with 8 bases aligning to TRBD2. Germline values: CDR1 SGHNT, CDR2 YENEEA. Losses at the gene ends were 5 bases for V and 6 bases for J; bases not matched to a gene: 3. This CDR3 has 13 amino acids. CDR3 amino acids: CASSVGGANEQFF. CDR3 nucleotides: TGTGCCAGCAGCGTCGGGGGGGCCAATGAGCAGTTCTTC.

This rearrangement joins TRBV10-2 to TRBJ1-6, with D unclear. Germline loops: CDR1 WSHSY, CDR2 SAAADI. V was shortened by 4 bases and J by 7 bases, with 11 bases between the two germline ends. CDR3 length equals 14 residues. The CDR3 DNA is TGCGCCAGCAGTGTGCGCCAGGCGAATTCACCCCTCCACTTT. It codes for CASSVRQANSPLHF.

The J gene is TRBJ1-3, the V gene TRBV5-6; unclear D gene. V was clipped by 0 bases and J by 3 bases, with 4 bases between them. This CDR3 contains 13 residues. Germline CDR1 is SGHDT and CDR2 is YYEEEE. Here the CDR3 DNA reads TGTGCCAGCAGCTTGGACTTTGGAAACACCATATATTTT. It codes for CASSLDFGNTIYF.

The CDR3 DNA is TGCGCCAGCAGCCAAGATTCCCTCTCCTACGAGCAGTACTTC. Translating gives CASSQDSLSYEQYF. V is TRBV4-3 and J is TRBJ2-5; D is uncertain. The DNA matches TRBJ2-7 better at its end, which makes the J call doubtful. The CDR3 length is 14 residues. Germline values: CDR1 LGHNA, CDR2 YSLEER.

The J gene is TRBJ1-3, the V gene TRBV18; no firm D call. CDR3 length: 14 residues. The V end was cut by 6 bases, the J end by 4 bases, with 13 bases between. Germline-derived CDR1 and CDR2 are KGHSH and LQKENI. The CDR3 coding sequence is TGTGCCAGCTCCCCGGGAGGTCCCGGAAACACCATATATTTT. Its translation: CASSPGGPGNTIYF. Looking up the rest from reference TRBV18 and TRBJ1-3 gives the full variable domain: NAGVMQNPRHLVRRRGQEARLRCSPMKGHSHVYWYRQLPEEGLKFMVYLQKENIIDESGMPKERFSAEFPKEGPSILRIQQVVRGDSAAYFCASSPGGPGNTIYFGEGSWLTVV.

The chain couples TRBV19 to TRBJ1-4; TRBD1 aligns across 7 bases. The CDR3 consists of 17 residues. V lost 4 bases to trimming and J lost 0 bases; unmatched junction nucleotides: 8. Per germline, CDR1 LNHDA and CDR2 SQIVND (reference sequence). CDR3 nucleotides: TGTGCCAGTAGTAGGGCCAGGGGGATTCCAACTAATGAAAAACTGTTTTTT. Translated: CASSRARGIPTNEKLFF.

The chain joins TRBV10-1 to TRBJ2-7; 8 bases line up with TRBD1. CDR1 and CDR2 (germline): WNHNN, SYGVQD (reference sequence). The V segment lost 0 bases and the J segment 6 bases; nucleotides outside the gene matches: 4. The CDR3 extends over 14 amino acids. The CDR3 region has the DNA TGCGCCAGCAGTGAGTCGGGACAGGCGGGCGAGCAGTACTTC. Translation gives CASSESGQAGEQYF.

In its sample, this clone was seen a few times. The chain uses TRBV18 and TRBJ2-7, with 8 bases that match TRBD1. J gave up 6 bases and V 3 bases, and 13 bases lay outside the gene matches. The CDR3 sequence is 16 residues long. Per germline, CDR1 KGHSH and CDR2 LQKENI. The CDR3 DNA reads TGTGCCAGCTCACCTTTCAGGACAGGGCCAAGTATCGAGCAGTACTTC. The encoded protein is CASSPFRTGPSIEQYF.

V gene TRBV19 combines with J gene TRBJ1-2; D is uncertain. CDR3 length equals 12 residues. Looked up from germline, CDR1 is LNHDA and CDR2 is SQIVND (reference sequence). V was pared by 5 bases and J by 7 bases, with 11 bases between. CDR3 loop: CASSRVNGGYTF. The DNA of the CDR3 is TGTGCCAGTAGTCGTGTAAACGGTGGCTACACCTTC.

Turning to this clone: This likely came from a read error, as a far larger clone is one base away. V and J are TRBV4-3 and TRBJ2-5, with TRBD2 as a possible D gene (5 bases). The CDR3 runs to 15 residues. CDR1 is LGHNA and CDR2 is YSLEER in the germline V gene. CDR3 loop: CASSQDRLAHEIQYF. CDR3 bases: TGCGCCAGCAGCCAAGACCGGCTAGCCCACGAGATCCAGTACTTC.

This rearrangement joins TRBV4-1 to TRBJ1-1, with D possibly matching TRBD1 (6 bases). Between the trimmed V and J ends, which lost 3 bases and 0 bases, there was a span of 11 bases. The CDR3 is made up of 15 amino acids. Germline CDR1 and CDR2: MGHRA and YSYEKL. CDR3 protein: CASSQADRLNTEAFF. DNA of the CDR3: TGCGCCAGCAGCCAGGCCGACAGGCTGAACACTGAAGCTTTCTTT.

This clone came up a few times. The V gene is TRBV5-4, the J gene TRBJ1-2; D might be TRBD1 (5 bases). Trimming stripped 3 bases from V and 5 bases from J, with 20 bases between. This CDR3 is built from 16 residues. Looked up from germline, CDR1 is SGHNT and CDR2 is YYREEE (reference sequence). CDR3 loop: CASSSLRTYEEYGYTF. The DNA of the CDR3 is TGTGCCAGCAGCTCGCTTCGGACATATGAGGAGTATGGCTACACCTTC.

This clone appeared many times. V usage is TRBV29-1 and J usage is TRBJ1-4; 9 positions match TRBD1. V lost 7 bases and J lost 4; bases outside the gene matches: 7. The CDR3 length is 14 residues. Per germline, CDR1 SQVTM and CDR2 ANQGSEA. The CDR3 DNA sequence: TGCAGCGCTGTCAGGACAGGGGTTAATGAAAAACTGTTTTTT. It translates to CSAVRTGVNEKLFF. The full variable domain, its missing parts supplied by reference TRBV29-1 and TRBJ1-4, is SAVISQKPSRDICQRGTSLTIQCQVDSQVTMMFWYRQQPGQSLTLIATANQGSEATYESGFVIDKFPISRPNLTFSTLTVSNMSPEDSSIYLCSAVRTGVNEKLFFGSGTQLSVL.

This chain joins TRBV9 and TRBJ1-3, with D unclear. Looked up from germline, CDR1 is SGDLS and CDR2 is YYNGEE. V shed 0 bases and J shed 0 bases, with 10 bases lying between them. The CDR3 has 16 amino acids. CDR3 in DNA: TGTGCCAGCAGCGTAGGACTGGGTTCCTCTGGAAACACCATATATTTT. Protein sequence: CASSVGLGSSGNTIYF. The entire variable domain, with the rest obtained from reference TRBV9 and TRBJ1-3, is as follows: DSGVTQTPKHLITATGQRVTLRCSPRSGDLSVYWYQQSLDQGLQFLIQYYNGEERAKGNILERFSAQQFPDLHSELNLSSLELGDSALYFCASSVGLGSSGNTIYFGEGSWLTVV.